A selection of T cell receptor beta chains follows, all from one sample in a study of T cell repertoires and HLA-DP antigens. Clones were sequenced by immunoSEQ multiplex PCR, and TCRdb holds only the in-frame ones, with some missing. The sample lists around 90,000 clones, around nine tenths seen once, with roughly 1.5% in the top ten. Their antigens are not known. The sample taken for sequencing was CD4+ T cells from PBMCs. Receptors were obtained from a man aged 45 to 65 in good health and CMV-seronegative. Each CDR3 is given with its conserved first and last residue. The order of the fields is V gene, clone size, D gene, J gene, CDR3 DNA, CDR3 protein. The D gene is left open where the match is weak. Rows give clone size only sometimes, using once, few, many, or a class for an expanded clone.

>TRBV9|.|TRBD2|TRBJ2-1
TGTGCCAGCAGCGTAGCTAGCGGGTATGTAAATGAGCAGTTCTTC
CASSVASGYVNEQFF
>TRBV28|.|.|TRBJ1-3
TGTGCCAGCAGTCTTGGACGGACCTCTGGAAACACCATATATTTT
CASSLGRTSGNTIYF
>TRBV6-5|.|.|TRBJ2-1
TGTGCCAGCAGTTACTCGATACAGCTCAATGAGCAGTTCTTC
CASSYSIQLNEQFF
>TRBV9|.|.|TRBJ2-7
TGTGCCAGCAGCCGAGACACAGGCTACGAGCAGTACTTC
CASSRDTGYEQYF
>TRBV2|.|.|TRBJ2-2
TGTGCCAGCAGTACGCCCATGTTGGGAATTAACACCGGGGAGCTGTTTTTT
CASSTPMLGINTGELFF
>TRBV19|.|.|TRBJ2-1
TGTGCCAGTAGTATAGGACCGGGGGAGCAGTTCTTC
CASSIGPGEQFF
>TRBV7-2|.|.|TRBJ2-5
TGTGCCAGCAGCTTAGGGGTCTTGGGGTTCCAAGAGACCCAGTACTTC
CASSLGVLGFQETQYF
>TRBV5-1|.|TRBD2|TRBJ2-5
TGCGCCAGCAGCTTGCGGCCGGGGCTCCGGGGGGGAGAGACCCAGTACTTC
CASSLRPGLRGGETQYF
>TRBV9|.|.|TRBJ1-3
TGTGCCAGCAGCGTAGATTCCCGGGGGATCTCTGGAAACACCATATATTTT
CASSVDSRGISGNTIYF
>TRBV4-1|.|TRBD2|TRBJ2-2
TGCGCCAGCAGCCACCGGGAGGGGACCGGGGAGCTGTTTTTT
CASSHREGTGELFF
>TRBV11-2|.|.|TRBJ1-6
TGTGCCAGCAGCTCGGCTTTTAATTCACCCCTCCACTTT
CASSSAFNSPLHF
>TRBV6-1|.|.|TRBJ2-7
TGTGCCAGCAGTGTCTTCAAGAGGTGGGAGCAGTACTTC
CASSVFKRWEQYF
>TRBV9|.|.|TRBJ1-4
TGTGCCAGCAGCGTAGCTGGTACGGGAAAGGGGGAAAAACTGTTTTTT
CASSVAGTGKGEKLFF
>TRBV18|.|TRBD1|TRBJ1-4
TGTGCCAGCTCACCGTTACAGGGGGAAGGAAAACTGTTTTTT
CASSPLQGEGKLFF
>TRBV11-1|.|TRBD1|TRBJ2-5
TGTGCCAGCAGCGCAACTTGGACAGGGGGTCGGGAGACCCAGTACTTC
CASSATWTGGRETQYF
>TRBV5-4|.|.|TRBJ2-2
TGTGCCAGCAGCTCCCTCGGCAGAGCCGGGGAGCTGTTTTTT
CASSSLGRAGELFF
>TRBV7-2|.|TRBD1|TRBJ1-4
TGTGCCAGCAGCTCAAACGGACAGGTTGGAGGGAAACTGTTTTTT
CASSSNGQVGGKLFF
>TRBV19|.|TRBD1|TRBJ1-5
TGTGCCCTAGGCCGAGGGGGCGAAAAGCCCCAGCATTTT
CALGRGGEKPQHF
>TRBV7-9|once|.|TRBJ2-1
TGTGCCAGCAGCCATGGACAGATCTCCTACAATGAGCAGTTCTTC
CASSHGQISYNEQFF
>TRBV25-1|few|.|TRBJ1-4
TGTGCCAGCAGTGATATGGCGATGGGAACTAATGAAAAACTGTTTTTT
CASSDMAMGTNEKLFF
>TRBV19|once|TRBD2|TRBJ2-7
TGTGCCAGTAGTAAACTAGCGGGGGGCCACATCCCGAGCTCCTACGAGCAGTACTTC
CASSKLAGGHIPSSYEQYF
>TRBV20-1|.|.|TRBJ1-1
TGCAGTGCTAGTCCTGGTTCTGAAGCTTTCTTT
CSASPGSEAFF
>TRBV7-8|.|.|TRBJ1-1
TGTGCCAGCACCATCGGGACGAACACTGAAGCTTTCTTT
CASTIGTNTEAFF
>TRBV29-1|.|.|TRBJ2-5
TGCAGCGTTGACAGGCGCCAAGAGACCCAGTACTTC
CSVDRRQETQYF
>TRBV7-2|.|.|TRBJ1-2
TGTGCCAGCAGCTTGAGACGGGGTGGCTACACCTTC
CASSLRRGGYTF
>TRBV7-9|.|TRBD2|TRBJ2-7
TGTGCCAGCAGCGCCAGCGGGAGCTACGAGCAGTACTTC
CASSASGSYEQYF
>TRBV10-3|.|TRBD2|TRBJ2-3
TGTGCCATCAGTGAGTCCGCTAGCGGGAGGATTATGACAGATACGCAGTATTTT
CAISESASGRIMTDTQYF
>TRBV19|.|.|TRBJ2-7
TGTGCCAGTAGTATAGAGCCAGGGGGGAACTACGAGCAGTACTTC
CASSIEPGGNYEQYF
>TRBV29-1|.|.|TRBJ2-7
TGCAGCGTTGAAGTCTGGGCGCAGTCCCACGAGCAGTACTTC
CSVEVWAQSHEQYF
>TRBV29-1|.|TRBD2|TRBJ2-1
TGCAGCGTTGCTGGCGGGAGAGGCAATGAGCAGTTCTTC
CSVAGGRGNEQFF
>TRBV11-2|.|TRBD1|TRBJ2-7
TGTGCCAGCAGCTACGGGACAGGGATCGAGCAGTACTTC
CASSYGTGIEQYF
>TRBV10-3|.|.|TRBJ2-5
TGTGCCATCAGTGAGAGGGAGACCCAGTACTTC
CAISERETQYF
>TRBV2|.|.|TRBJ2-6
TGTGCCTCCTACTTGGGGAGCTCTTTCTCCAACGTCCTGACTTTC
CASYLGSSFSNVLTF
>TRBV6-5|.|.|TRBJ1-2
TGTGCCAGCAGTTACGGACCGATCTATGGCTACACCTTC
CASSYGPIYGYTF
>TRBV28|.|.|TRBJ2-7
TGTGCCAGCAGTTCCGGGACGCTCAACGAGCAGTACTTC
CASSSGTLNEQYF
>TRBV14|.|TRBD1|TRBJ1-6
TGTGCCAGCAGCCCTTCCGGACAGGGTAATTCACCCCTCCACTTT
CASSPSGQGNSPLHF
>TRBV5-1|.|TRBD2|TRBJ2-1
TGCGCCAGCAGCTTGGTGGCGGGGGCCTACAATGAGCAGTTCTTC
CASSLVAGAYNEQFF
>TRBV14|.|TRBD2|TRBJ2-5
TGTGCCAGCAGCCTCAGCCCAGCGGGAGGACAAGAGACCCAGTACTTC
CASSLSPAGGQETQYF
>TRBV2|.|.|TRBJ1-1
TGTGCCAGCAGTGTGTTAAGGGGGACTGAAGCTTTCTTT
CASSVLRGTEAFF
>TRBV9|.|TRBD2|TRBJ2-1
TGTGCCAGCAGCCCTGGGACTAATTCCTACAATGAGCAGTTCTTC
CASSPGTNSYNEQFF
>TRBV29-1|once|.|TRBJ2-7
TGCAGCGTTTCGCCAGGAGCCTACGAGCAGTACTTC
CSVSPGAYEQYF
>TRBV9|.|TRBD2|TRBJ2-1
TGTGCCAGCAGCGCGCTCTACGGGACTAAAGTAAATGAGCAGTTCTTC
CASSALYGTKVNEQFF
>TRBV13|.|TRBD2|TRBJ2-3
TGTGCCAGCAGCTACCCCGGGATAGCGGGAGGCACAGATACGCAGTATTTT
CASSYPGIAGGTDTQYF
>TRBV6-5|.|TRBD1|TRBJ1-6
TGTGCCAGCAGCCCCAGACAGGGCCCTAATTCACCCCTCCACTTT
CASSPRQGPNSPLHF